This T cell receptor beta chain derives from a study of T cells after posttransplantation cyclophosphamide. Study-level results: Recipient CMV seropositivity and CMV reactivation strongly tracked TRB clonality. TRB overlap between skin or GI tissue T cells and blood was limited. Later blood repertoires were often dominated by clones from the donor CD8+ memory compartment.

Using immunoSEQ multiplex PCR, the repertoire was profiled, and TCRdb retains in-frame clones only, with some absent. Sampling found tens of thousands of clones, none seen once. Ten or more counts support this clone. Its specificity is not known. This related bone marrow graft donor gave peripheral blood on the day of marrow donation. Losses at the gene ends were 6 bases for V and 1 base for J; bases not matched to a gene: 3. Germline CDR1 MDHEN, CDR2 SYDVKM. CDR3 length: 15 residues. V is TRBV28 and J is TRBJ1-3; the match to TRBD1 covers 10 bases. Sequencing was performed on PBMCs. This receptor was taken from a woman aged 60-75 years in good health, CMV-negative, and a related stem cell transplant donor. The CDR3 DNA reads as TGTGCCAGCAGACCGGGACAGGGGTCTGGAAACACCATATATTTT. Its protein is CASRPGQGSGNTIYF.